Listed below are T cell receptor beta chains from one sample, sequenced in a study of PD-L1 blockade in urothelial cancer. The data were produced by immunoSEQ multiplex PCR, yet TCRdb's version contains in-frame clones alone and is incomplete. Altogether 70,000 to 85,000 clones are present, roughly 84% being singletons, with the ten largest covering 4% to 6%. The specimen comprised PBMCs, sampled around atezolizumab (anti-PD-L1) treatment. The receptors stem from a man between 65 and 85 years old with urothelial cancer. Each CDR3 is given with its conserved first and last residue. The order of the fields is J gene, V gene, clone size, D gene, CDR3 DNA, CDR3 protein. A D gene is named only where the DNA matches it firmly. Clone sizes are given selectively: once, few, many, or a class where the clone is expanded.

J gene: TRBJ2-7
V gene: TRBV5-1
clone size: NA
D gene: NA
CDR3 DNA: TGCGCCAGCAGCTTGGCCGCAGGGAACCCCTACGAGCAGTACTTC
CDR3 protein: CASSLAAGNPYEQYF

J gene: TRBJ2-5
V gene: TRBV19
clone size: NA
D gene: TRBD2
CDR3 DNA: TGTGCCAGTAGTGGGGGACTAGCGGAAGAGACCCAGTACTTC
CDR3 protein: CASSGGLAEETQYF

J gene: TRBJ1-4
V gene: TRBV5-1
clone size: NA
D gene: NA
CDR3 DNA: TGCGCCAGCAGCTTGCAGGGATCGACTAATGAAAAACTGTTTTTT
CDR3 protein: CASSLQGSTNEKLFF

J gene: TRBJ2-4
V gene: TRBV9
clone size: NA
D gene: NA
CDR3 DNA: TGTGCCAGCAGCGTAGACACAGCCAAAAACATTCAGTACTTC
CDR3 protein: CASSVDTAKNIQYF

J gene: TRBJ1-2
V gene: TRBV28
clone size: NA
D gene: NA
CDR3 DNA: TGTGCCAGCAGTTTCGAGACTCCTAACTATGGCTACACCTTC
CDR3 protein: CASSFETPNYGYTF

J gene: TRBJ2-7
V gene: TRBV30
clone size: once
D gene: NA
CDR3 DNA: TGTGCCTGGACGGCGGGATCTCCTTACGAGCAGTACTTC
CDR3 protein: CAWTAGSPYEQYF

J gene: TRBJ2-3
V gene: TRBV27
clone size: NA
D gene: NA
CDR3 DNA: TGTGCCAGCAGTACATTAGCCTTACGCACAGATACGCAGTATTTT
CDR3 protein: CASSTLALRTDTQYF

J gene: TRBJ1-4
V gene: TRBV7-9
clone size: NA
D gene: NA
CDR3 DNA: TGTGCCAGCAGCTTAGTGCCAGATAATGAAAAACTGTTTTTT
CDR3 protein: CASSLVPDNEKLFF

J gene: TRBJ1-2
V gene: TRBV15
clone size: NA
D gene: NA
CDR3 DNA: TGTGCCACCAGCAGAGTAGGATGGGGAGAGGGCTACACCTTC
CDR3 protein: CATSRVGWGEGYTF

J gene: TRBJ2-7
V gene: TRBV11-2
clone size: NA
D gene: TRBD1
CDR3 DNA: TGTGCCAGCAGCCACAACAGGGGGACCTCCTACGAGCAGTACTTC
CDR3 protein: CASSHNRGTSYEQYF

J gene: TRBJ1-5
V gene: TRBV27
clone size: NA
D gene: NA
CDR3 DNA: TGTGCCAGCAGTTTGCAACTCGCCGATCAGCCCCAGCATTTT
CDR3 protein: CASSLQLADQPQHF

J gene: TRBJ2-3
V gene: TRBV6-1
clone size: NA
D gene: TRBD2
CDR3 DNA: TGTGCCAGCAGCGAACTAGCGGGAAGTCGCACAGATACGCAGTATTTT
CDR3 protein: CASSELAGSRTDTQYF

J gene: TRBJ1-3
V gene: TRBV12-5
clone size: few
D gene: NA
CDR3 DNA: TGTGCTAGTGGTTTGGTAGCCTCTGGAAACACCATATATTTT
CDR3 protein: CASGLVASGNTIYF

J gene: TRBJ2-2
V gene: TRBV9
clone size: NA
D gene: NA
CDR3 DNA: TGTGCCAGCAGCGTAGGAGGAGGACTTTCCACCGGGGAGCTGTTTTTT
CDR3 protein: CASSVGGGLSTGELFF

J gene: TRBJ1-2
V gene: TRBV10-1
clone size: NA
D gene: NA
CDR3 DNA: TGCGCCAGCAGTCCAGGACAGTCCTATGGCTACACCTTC
CDR3 protein: CASSPGQSYGYTF

J gene: TRBJ2-7
V gene: TRBV10-1
clone size: NA
D gene: NA
CDR3 DNA: TGCGCCAGCAATGGGGGGGCAGGGAACTACGAGCAGTACTTC
CDR3 protein: CASNGGAGNYEQYF

J gene: TRBJ2-7
V gene: TRBV21-1
clone size: NA
D gene: NA
CDR3 DNA: TGTGCCAGCAGCAAAAGGGGGGGGGAGGAGACGGGAGATCGTTACGAGCAGTACTTC
CDR3 protein: CASSKRGGEETGDRYEQYF

J gene: TRBJ2-3
V gene: TRBV28
clone size: NA
D gene: TRBD2
CDR3 DNA: TGTGCCAGCAGTTTGTTGACCCAACTAGCGGGAGGAGAGGATACGCAGTATTTT
CDR3 protein: CASSLLTQLAGGEDTQYF